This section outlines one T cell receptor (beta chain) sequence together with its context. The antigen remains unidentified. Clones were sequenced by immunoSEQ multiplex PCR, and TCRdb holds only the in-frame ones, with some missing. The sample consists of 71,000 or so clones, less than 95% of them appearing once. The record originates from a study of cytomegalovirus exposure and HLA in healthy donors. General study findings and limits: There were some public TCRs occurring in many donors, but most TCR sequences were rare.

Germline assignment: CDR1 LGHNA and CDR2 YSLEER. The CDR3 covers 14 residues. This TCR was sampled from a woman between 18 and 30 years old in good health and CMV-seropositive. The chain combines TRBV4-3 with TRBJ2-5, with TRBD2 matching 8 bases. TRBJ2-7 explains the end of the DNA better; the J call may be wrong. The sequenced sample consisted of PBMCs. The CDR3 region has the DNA TGCGCCAGCAGCCCCGGGACTAGCTCCTACGAGCAGTACTTC. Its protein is CASSPGTSSYEQYF.